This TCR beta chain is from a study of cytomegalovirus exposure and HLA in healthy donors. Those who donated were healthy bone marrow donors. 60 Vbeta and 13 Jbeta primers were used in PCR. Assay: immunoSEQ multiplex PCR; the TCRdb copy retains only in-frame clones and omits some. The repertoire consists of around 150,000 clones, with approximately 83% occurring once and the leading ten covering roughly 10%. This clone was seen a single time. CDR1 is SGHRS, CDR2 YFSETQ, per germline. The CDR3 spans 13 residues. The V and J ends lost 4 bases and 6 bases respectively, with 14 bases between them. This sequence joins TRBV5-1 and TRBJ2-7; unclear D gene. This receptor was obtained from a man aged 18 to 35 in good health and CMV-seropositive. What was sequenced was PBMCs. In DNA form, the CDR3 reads TGCGCCAGCAGCCGAGGTTGGAGCTCCGAGCAGTACTTC. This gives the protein CASSRGWSSEQYF.